The 11 T cell receptor beta chains below come from one sample, sequenced in a study of blood T cells in healthy people across ages. The second PCR ran about 6 to 12 cycles with a sample-barcoded 5' primer and J-beta primers. Each CDR3 protein gets one entry after TCRdb re-called the 5' RACE reads with MiXCR. The data contain about 1.8 million distinct CDR3 sequences, around half of them singletons. Sequenced sample: blood. Receptor source: a woman between 40 and 55 years old in good health.

J is TRBJ2-5 and V is TRBV6-5; 7 bases line up with TRBD1. The J call may not be correct, given that the DNA end is closer to TRBJ2-7. The CDR3 loop spans 15 amino acids. CDR1 is MNHEY, CDR2 SVGAGI, per germline. CDR3 loop: CASSSGTAAYYEQYF. The DNA of the CDR3 is TGTGCCAGCAGTTCCGGGACAGCCGCTTACTACGAGCAGTACTTC.

This chain joins TRBV20-1 and TRBJ2-7, with 9 positions matching TRBD2. This CDR3 contains 15 residues. Germline CDR1 DFQATT, CDR2 SNEGSKA (reference sequence). The V and J ends lost 3 bases and 0 bases, in that order; junction bases with no gene match: 6. The CDR3 protein is CSARYSGGLSYEQYF. DNA for the CDR3: TGCAGTGCTAGGTATAGCGGGGGCCTCTCCTACGAGCAGTACTTC.

The chain employs TRBV28 and TRBJ2-1, with a tentative D call TRBD2 (7 bases). This CDR3 contains 13 residues. Germline CDR1 is MDHEN and CDR2 is SYDVKM. CDR3 in amino acids: CAYGGQTYNEQFF. The CDR3 DNA reads TGTGCTTACGGGGGGCAGACCTACAATGAGCAGTTCTTC.

This clonotype has more than one count but fewer than ten. This chain connects TRBV16 to TRBJ2-7; the D gene is possibly TRBD2 (5 bases). Germline CDR1 is KGHSY and CDR2 is FQNENV. The CDR3 runs to 15 residues. V was clipped by 0 bases and J by 2 bases, with 11 bases between them. The CDR3 sequence: CASSQSGVPTYEQYF. The CDR3 DNA follows: TGTGCCAGCAGCCAATCCGGGGTACCCACCTACGAGCAGTACTTC.

The genes are TRBV4-3 and TRBJ2-1, with 8 nucleotides matching TRBD2. The CDR3 is 15 amino acids. Germline CDR1 and CDR2: LGHNA and YSLEER. V trimming: 4 bases; J trimming: 8 bases; junction bases outside the gene matches: 10. Here the CDR3 reads CASSRGGGSGDEQFF. The CDR3 region has the DNA TGCGCCAGCAGCCGGGGAGGGGGTAGCGGGGATGAGCAGTTCTTC.

The chain links TRBV29-1 to TRBJ2-1; TRBD2 is a possible D gene (5 bases). Trimming cost V 6 bases and J 9 bases, with 15 bases left between them. This CDR3 is 12 amino acids long. Germline-derived CDR1 and CDR2 are SQVTM and ANQGSEA. CDR3 in amino acids: CSVEGSRPEQFF. The CDR3 nucleotides are TGCAGCGTAGAGGGTAGCCGACCTGAGCAGTTCTTC.

The genes are TRBV6-6 and TRBJ1-2; TRBD1 might be the D (6 bases). Trimming removed 6 bases from V and 4 bases from J, with 15 bases in between. CDR3 size: 14 residues. CDR1 is MNHNY and CDR2 is SVGAGI in the germline V gene (reference sequence). The CDR3 loop reads CASRNAGEIYGYTF. CDR3 DNA: TGTGCCAGCAGGAACGCAGGGGAAATCTATGGCTACACCTTC.

In the case of this clonotype: The junction departs from the called germline gene at one end, perhaps through a read error. The CDR3 here is CAGSQVGGGTDTQYF. CDR3 nucleotide sequence: TGTGCCGGCAGCCAAGTCGGGGGGGGAACAGATACGCAGTATTTT. This chain joins TRBV14 and TRBJ2-3, with 8 bases aligning to TRBD2. The CDR3 is made up of 15 amino acids. Germline CDR1 reads SGHDN; CDR2 reads FVKESK.

V gene TRBV10-3 combines with J gene TRBJ2-4; either TRBD1 or TRBD2 may supply D (6 bases each). Germline V lookup: CDR1 ENHRY, CDR2 SYGVKD. This CDR3 region has 17 residues. V dropped 3 bases and J dropped 0 bases, with 15 bases sitting between them. Written as DNA, the CDR3 is TGTGCCATCAGTGACCCTCTGGGGGGCGTAGCCAAAAACATTCAGTACTTC. The encoded protein is CAISDPLGGVAKNIQYF.

The chain joins TRBV9 to TRBJ1-4, with TRBD1 identical over 7 bases. V lost 2 bases and J lost 6; bases outside the gene matches: 4. The CDR3 is 14 residues long. The germline CDR1 and CDR2 sequences are SGDLS and YYNGEE. The chain's CDR3 is CASSVTGTDEKLFF. CDR3 in DNA: TGTGCCAGCAGCGTCACAGGGACAGATGAAAAACTGTTTTTT. The variable domain in full, completed from reference TRBV9 and TRBJ1-4, reads DSGVTQTPKHLITATGQRVTLRCSPRSGDLSVYWYQQSLDQGLQFLIQYYNGEERAKGNILERFSAQQFPDLHSELNLSSLELGDSALYFCASSVTGTDEKLFFGSGTQLSVL.

This clonotype appeared many times. The chain links TRBV5-1 to TRBJ2-7; 8 bases fit TRBD1. V lost 3 bases, J lost 3 bases, and 5 bases stayed unmatched. Per the germline V gene, CDR1 is SGHRS and CDR2 is YFSETQ. The CDR3 spans 14 residues. This chain's CDR3 is CASSSRQGNYEQYF. CDR3 DNA: TGCGCCAGCAGCTCGCGACAGGGGAACTACGAGCAGTACTTC. Based on the CDR3 plus reference TRBV5-1 and TRBJ2-7, the full variable domain is KAGVTQTPRYLIKTRGQQVTLSCSPISGHRSVSWYQQTPGQGLQFLFEYFSETQRNKGNFPGRFSGRQFSNSRSEMNVSTLELGDSALYLCASSSRQGNYEQYFGPGTRLTVT.